Shown below are 18 T cell receptor beta chains from a single sample sequenced in a study of T cell responses to AZD1222 COVID-19 vaccine. The repertoire was sequenced with immunoSEQ multiplex PCR; TCRdb's copy has only in-frame clones and lacks some. Here the sample spans approximately 100,000 clones, about 90% being singletons. The sample was peripheral blood, taken on day 0 of AZD1222 vaccination. These receptors all come from an adult in good health.

The J gene is TRBJ2-7, the V gene TRBV5-4; the D is unclear. CDR3 length: 15 amino acids. V gave up 0 bases and J gave up 0 bases, with 10 bases separating them. Germline V CDR1 and CDR2: SGHNT, YYREEE (reference sequence). The CDR3 bases are TGTGCCAGCAGCTTGGAGAGCCCTAGCTCCTACGAGCAGTACTTC. As protein: CASSLESPSSYEQYF.

The V gene is TRBV4-3, the J gene TRBJ2-2; TRBD2 is a possible D gene (7 bases). The CDR3 consists of 20 residues. The germline V gene encodes CDR1 LGHNA and CDR2 YSLEER. Deletions cut 4 bases from V and 2 bases from J, with 26 bases between. CDR3 coding DNA: TGCGCCAGCAGCCCCCAGAGTCCCGGGGGGCCCCTTCCAAACACCGGGGAGCTGTTTTTT. Translation: CASSPQSPGGPLPNTGELFF.

The chain joins TRBV7-6 to TRBJ2-2; D is tentatively TRBD1 or TRBD2 (5 bases each). From germline, CDR1 is SGHVS and CDR2 FNYEAQ. There are 16 residues in the CDR3. V shed 7 bases and J shed 6 bases, with 21 bases lying between them. This CDR3 reads CASMEVPDSLSGELFF. CDR3 nucleotides: TGTGCCAGCATGGAGGTACCCGACAGCTTGTCCGGGGAGCTGTTTTTT. The variable domain in full, completed from reference TRBV7-6 and TRBJ2-2, reads GAGVSQSPRYKVTKRGQDVALRCDPISGHVSLYWYRQALGQGPEFLTYFNYEAQQDKSGLPNDRFSAERPEGSISTLTIQRTEQRDSAMYRCASMEVPDSLSGELFFGEGSRLTVL.

The chain is built from TRBV7-8 and TRBJ1-5, with a weak D call TRBD1 (5 bases). The germline V gene has CDR1 SGHVS and CDR2 FQNEAQ. CDR3 length: 16 amino acids. Deletions cut 1 base from V and 0 bases from J, with 10 bases between. This CDR3 reads CASSLVRTISNQPQHF. The CDR3 DNA reads TGTGCCAGCAGCTTAGTCCGGACAATTAGCAATCAGCCCCAGCATTTT.

The V and J genes are TRBV7-9 and TRBJ1-1; D not resolved. The CDR3 sequence is 15 residues long. Germline CDR1 and CDR2: SEHNR and FQNEAQ (reference sequence). V was cut by 5 bases and J by 6 bases, with 19 bases left in between. The CDR3 DNA follows: TGTGCCAGCAGCCAAACGGGGAACCACGCCGCTGAAGCTTTCTTT. Translation: CASSQTGNHAAEAFF.

The V and J genes are TRBV28 and TRBJ1-1, with 7 positions matching TRBD1. Germline V gene sequence: CDR1 MDHEN, CDR2 SYDVKM. With 7 bases clipped from V and 1 base from J, the junction kept 9 bases outside the gene matches. The CDR3 is 15 residues long. The chain's CDR3 is CASTPGGTENTEAFF. CDR3 in DNA: TGTGCCAGCACCCCGGGGGGGACAGAGAACACTGAAGCTTTCTTT.

The chain recombines TRBV4-2 with TRBJ1-1; TRBD1 matches 7 bases. The CDR3 has 13 residues. The trim removed 4 bases at V and 9 bases at J, leaving 8 bases unmatched. Per the germline V gene, CDR1 is LGHNA and CDR2 is YNFKEQ. CDR3 nucleotide sequence: TGTGCCAGCAGCCCCCTGGACAGGAATAAAGCTTTCTTT. Protein product: CASSPLDRNKAFF.

CDR3 sequence (DNA): TGTGCCAGCAGCCCACCAGGGGGGTGGTATGGCTACACCTTC. It is translated as CASSPPGGWYGYTF. This chain links TRBV7-9 with TRBJ1-2, with 7 bases that match TRBD1. J lost 5 bases, V lost 5 bases, and 8 bases had no gene match. The CDR3 totals 14 residues. Germline V lookup: CDR1 SEHNR, CDR2 FQNEAQ (reference sequence).

V is TRBV10-3 and J is TRBJ2-3; either TRBD1 or TRBD2 may supply D (6 bases each). The CDR3 is 14 amino acids. V lost 10 bases, J lost 0 bases, and 14 bases lay in between. Germline V gene lookup returns CDR1 ENHRY and CDR2 SYGVKD. The CDR3 DNA reads TGTGCCACTTTACGGGGGCCTAGCACAGATACGCAGTATTTT. As protein: CATLRGPSTDTQYF.

The rearrangement joins TRBV4-1 to TRBJ1-2; D may be TRBD1 (5 bases). Trimming stripped 2 bases from V and 0 bases from J, with 16 bases between. Germline CDR1 is MGHRA and CDR2 is YSYEKL. CDR3 length: 17 amino acids. CDR3 protein: CASSQTLRGGANYGYTF. In DNA, the CDR3 is TGCGCCAGCAGCCAAACCCTCCGGGGAGGGGCTAACTATGGCTACACCTTC.

The chain links TRBV6-5 to TRBJ1-2; no clear D. V was shortened by 2 bases and J by 4 bases, with 8 bases between the two germline ends. CDR3 length: 13 amino acids. Germline CDR1 MNHEY, CDR2 SVGAGI. The CDR3 loop reads CASSYDRGYGYTF. DNA of the CDR3: TGTGCCAGCAGTTACGACCGGGGCTATGGCTACACCTTC.

The chain employs TRBV12-3 or TRBV12-4 and TRBJ2-1; D unresolved. The length of the CDR3 is 11 residues. Trimming pared 8 bases from V and 6 bases from J, leaving 8 bases between. The CDR3 DNA reads TGTGCCAGCGGAAGGGTCAATGAGCAGTTCTTC. Encoded protein: CASGRVNEQFF.

This clone has a single count. The V and J genes are TRBV5-1 and TRBJ2-5; 7 positions agree with TRBD2. The CDR3 extends over 14 amino acids. Germline trimming cut 2 bases from V and 5 bases from J; bases unmatched to any gene: 6. Germline loops: CDR1 SGHRS, CDR2 YFSETQ. CDR3 region: CASSLQTSSETQYF. The CDR3 bases are TGCGCCAGCAGCTTACAGACTAGCTCGGAGACCCAGTACTTC.

This sequence joins TRBV24-1 and TRBJ1-1, with 7 bases lining up with TRBD1. After removal of 4 bases from V and 4 bases from J, the junction contained 2 bases not matched to a gene. The germline gives CDR1 KGHDR, CDR2 SFDVKD. CDR3 length equals 13 residues. This CDR3 is CATSDAGGTEAFF. The CDR3, as DNA: TGTGCCACCAGTGACGCAGGGGGCACTGAAGCTTTCTTT.

The V gene is TRBV10-3, the J gene TRBJ1-1; possibly TRBD1 for D (5 bases). Germline values: CDR1 ENHRY, CDR2 SYGVKD. The CDR3 sequence is 14 residues long. V was shortened by 6 bases and J by 4 bases, with 15 bases between the two germline ends. The CDR3 sequence: CAIRGMGQGTEAFF. CDR3 DNA sequence: TGTGCCATCAGGGGAATGGGGCAGGGCACTGAAGCTTTCTTT.

CDR3 loop: CASSGPLQGTGTEAFF. The CDR3, as DNA: TGTGCCAGTAGCGGGCCCCTACAGGGAACGGGGACTGAAGCTTTCTTT. The J gene is TRBJ1-1, the V gene TRBV19; D might be TRBD1 (6 bases). There are 16 residues in the CDR3. V lost 6 bases, J lost 5 bases, and 22 bases lay in between. Per germline, CDR1 LNHDA and CDR2 SQIVND (reference sequence). The full variable domain, its missing parts supplied by reference TRBV19 and TRBJ1-1, is DGGITQSPKYLFRKEGQNVTLSCEQNLNHDAMYWYRQDPGQGLRLIYYSQIVNDFQKGDIAEGYSVSREKKESFPLTVTSAQKNPTAFYLCASSGPLQGTGTEAFFGQGTRLTVV.

This clone was observed once. The CDR3 loop is CASSQTGLSNEQFF. In DNA, the CDR3 is TGTGCCAGCAGCCAGACAGGGTTAAGCAATGAGCAGTTCTTC. The gene calls are TRBV11-2 and TRBJ2-1; 7 bases are shared with TRBD1. Germline lookup yields CDR1 SGHAT and CDR2 FQNNGV. The CDR3 extends over 14 amino acids. Trimming cost V 5 bases and J 6 bases; bases outside gene matches: 7.

The chain employs TRBV9 and TRBJ2-1; D ambiguous. Germline V gene lookup returns CDR1 SGDLS and CDR2 YYNGEE. CDR3 length: 11 amino acids. Trimming removed 4 bases from V and 8 bases from J, with 7 bases in between. The CDR3 DNA reads as TGTGCCAGCAGCCTCAAGGATGAGCAGTTCTTC. Translating it yields CASSLKDEQFF.